The TCR beta chain described here comes from a study of beta chain features in type 1 diabetes. Study results and limitations: TCRB CDR3s were moderately but significantly shorter in Type 1 diabetes patients in all four CD4+ subsets. For TCRB rearrangement, an influence of HLA type remained unresolved here.

Of the isolated RNA, all was reverse transcribed, and so the sequenced material was expressed TCRB transcripts. The read count averaged roughly 3.5 million across naive, central memory and regulatory T cell samples. The repertoire was sequenced with immunoSEQ multiplex PCR; TCRdb's copy has only in-frame clones and lacks some. Found here are about 160,000 clones, around 8% of them singletons; the top ten hold about 1%. This clone was found a few times. What it binds is not known. V was cut by 0 bases and J by 4 bases, with 7 bases left in between. From germline, CDR1 is SGDLS and CDR2 YYNGEE. The CDR3 is made up of 13 amino acids.

The V and J genes are TRBV9 and TRBJ1-2, with D hard to call. This TCR came from a woman in her 40s with type 1 diabetes. The sequenced sample consisted of central memory CD4+ T cells from blood. For the CDR3, the DNA is TGTGCCAGCAGCGTAGACTTTACCTATGGCTACACCTTC. It codes for CASSVDFTYGYTF.